These 20 T cell receptor beta chains share one sample of origin, sequenced in a study of cytomegalovirus exposure and HLA in healthy donors. Use of 60 Vbeta and 13 Jbeta primers characterized the PCR. Sequenced by immunoSEQ multiplex PCR; TCRdb stores in-frame clones only, minus some. Here the sample spans more than 90,000 clones, around four fifths being singletons. Material: PBMCs. These receptors originate from a middle-aged man in good health and CMV-seropositive.

This clone was observed a single time. The J gene is TRBJ2-7, the V gene TRBV11-2; no clear D. The CDR3 covers 11 residues. Trimming removed 1 base from V and 12 bases from J, with 10 bases in between. The germline CDR1 and CDR2 sequences are SGHAT and FQNNGV. CDR3 protein: CASSLGSRRYF. The CDR3 DNA reads TGTGCCAGCAGCTTAGGGTCGCGGCGGTACTTC. Variable domain in full (rest from reference TRBV11-2 and TRBJ2-7): EAGVAQSPRYKIIEKRQSVAFWCNPISGHATLYWYQQILGQGPKLLIQFQNNGVVDDSQLPKDRFSAERLKGVDSTLKIQPAKLEDSAVYLCASSLGSRRYFGPGTRLTVT.

The V gene is TRBV14, the J gene TRBJ2-5; D is unresolved. Germline V gives CDR1 SGHDN, CDR2 FVKESK. V was shortened by 5 bases and J by 5 bases, with 6 bases between the two germline ends. This CDR3 spans 11 amino acids. The CDR3 loop is CASSAQETQYF. The CDR3, as DNA: TGTGCCAGCAGCGCTCAGGAGACCCAGTACTTC.

This clone was counted a single time. This chain uses TRBV14 with TRBJ2-2; TRBD2 is a possible D gene (5 bases). The germline V gene has CDR1 SGHDN and CDR2 FVKESK. The CDR3 totals 16 residues. The V end lost 1 base, the J end lost 1 base, and 10 bases lay between the germline ends. DNA of the CDR3: TGTGCCAGCAGCCAAGTCGGGGATTGGAACACCGGGGAGCTGTTTTTT. As protein: CASSQVGDWNTGELFF.

The sample holds a few counts of this clone. At one of its ends the junction is not consistent with the germline gene, which may arise from a read error. The chain links TRBV5-5 to TRBJ1-5; D unclear. There are 15 residues in the CDR3. Germline V gene lookup returns CDR1 SGHKS and CDR2 YYEKEE (reference sequence). The CDR3 nucleotides read TGCGCCAGCAGCCAAGAGTCGGCGGGAAATCAGCCCCAGCATTTT. Translation: CASSQESAGNQPQHF.

The chain joins TRBV27 to TRBJ2-4; 8 nucleotides align to TRBD2. V trimming: 6 bases; J trimming: 9 bases; junction bases outside the gene matches: 10. CDR1 and CDR2 from the germline V gene are MNHEY and SMNVEV (reference sequence). The CDR3 is made up of 14 amino acids. This CDR3 reads CASSPTGTSVIQYF. The CDR3 nucleotides are TGTGCCAGCAGCCCGACCGGGACTAGTGTCATTCAGTACTTC.

The rearrangement links TRBV7-8 to TRBJ2-1; D is perhaps TRBD2 (6 bases). The germline V gene has CDR1 SGHVS and CDR2 FQNEAQ. The CDR3 totals 16 residues. V lost 3 bases and J 4 bases, leaving 16 bases between the germline ends. CDR3 sequence: CASSFSGSQVYNEQFF. The CDR3 nucleotides are TGTGCCAGCAGCTTTTCCGGGAGTCAGGTTTACAATGAGCAGTTCTTC.

This clone appeared once. The chain uses TRBV28 and TRBJ2-7, with 9 bases fitting TRBD2. The CDR3 totals 17 residues. Germline loops: CDR1 MDHEN, CDR2 SYDVKM. With 2 bases clipped from V and 2 bases from J, the junction kept 10 bases outside the gene matches. The CDR3 bases are TGTGCCAGCAGTTTAGGAGGGGGTGGCGGGAGGGCCTACGAGCAGTACTTC. Its translation: CASSLGGGGGRAYEQYF.

Of note for this clone: The same CDR3 is also encoded by other DNA sequences in this sample. V gene TRBV5-1 combines with J gene TRBJ2-3; 9 nucleotides agree with TRBD2. The CDR3 length is 16 residues. Germline V gives CDR1 SGHRS, CDR2 YFSETQ. V lost 4 bases and J lost 3; bases outside the gene matches: 9. The chain's CDR3 is CASSTGNSGGTDTQYF. In nucleotides, the CDR3 is TGCGCCAGCAGCACGGGAAATAGCGGGGGAACAGATACGCAGTATTTT.

CDR3 amino acids: CASSRGTSGGAVYEQFF. The CDR3 coding sequence is TGTGCCAGCAGCCGCGGGACTAGCGGGGGGGCCGTATATGAGCAGTTCTTC. The chain recombines TRBV14 with TRBJ2-1; 16 nucleotides agree with TRBD2. The germline CDR1 and CDR2 sequences are SGHDN and FVKESK. CDR3 length equals 17 residues. Trimming took 4 bases from V and 8 from J; bases not matched to a gene: 8. The full variable domain, in which reference TRBV14 and TRBJ2-1 provide the parts outside the CDR3, is EAGVTQFPSHSVIEKGQTVTLRCDPISGHDNLYWYRRVMGKEIKFLLHFVKESKQDESGMPNNRFLAERTGGTYSTLKVQPAELEDSGVYFCASSRGTSGGAVYEQFFGPGTRLTVL.

The V call is TRBV29-1, the J call TRBJ1-3, with D maybe TRBD1 (6 bases). Between the trimmed V and J ends, which lost 3 bases and 2 bases, there was a span of 14 bases. The CDR3 is 15 residues long. The germline V gene encodes CDR1 SQVTM and CDR2 ANQGSEA. The CDR3 is CSVEVWTVTGNTIYF. The CDR3 coding sequence is TGCAGCGTTGAGGTTTGGACAGTAACTGGAAACACCATATATTTT.

CDR3 region: CASRRQAYEQYF. The DNA for the CDR3 is TGTGCCAGCAGACGACAGGCCTACGAGCAGTACTTC. The V and J genes are TRBV6-6 and TRBJ2-7; tentative D call: TRBD1 (6 bases). V was cut by 6 bases and J by 2 bases, with 8 bases left in between. CDR1 is MNHNY and CDR2 is SVGAGI in the germline V gene (reference sequence). The CDR3 sequence is 12 residues long.

The rearrangement joins TRBV4-1 to TRBJ2-7, with TRBD1 matching 7 bases. Germline CDR1 and CDR2: MGHRA and YSYEKL. The CDR3 loop spans 19 amino acids. The V gene end was trimmed by 3 bases and the J gene end by 7 bases; junction bases not matched to a gene: 24. CDR3 bases: TGCGCCAGCAGCCAGTTTTTTCTCCAGACAGGGAAGGATCTGAGGGAGCAGTACTTC. Its translation: CASSQFFLQTGKDLREQYF.

This clone was seen a single time. The chain has TRBV19 and TRBJ2-1, with 9 positions matching TRBD2. From germline, CDR1 is LNHDA and CDR2 SQIVND (reference sequence). CDR3 length: 15 residues. Trimming took 3 bases from V and 2 from J; bases not matched to a gene: 2. Written as DNA, the CDR3 is TGTGCCAGTAGTATTTCTAGCGGGACCTACAATGAGCAGTTCTTC. The encoded protein is CASSISSGTYNEQFF.

The chain combines TRBV6-1 with TRBJ1-1; D is unresolved. Trimming took 7 bases from V and 4 from J, leaving 16 bases between them. Germline loops: CDR1 MNHNS, CDR2 SASEGT. The CDR3 runs to 14 residues. As DNA, the CDR3 is TGTGCCAGCACTAGGGAGGTGGCAGTCACTGAAGCTTTCTTT. Translating gives CASTREVAVTEAFF.

V gene TRBV7-9 combines with J gene TRBJ2-7, with 7 nucleotides matching TRBD2. Per the germline V gene, CDR1 is SEHNR and CDR2 is FQNEAQ (reference sequence). Trimming at V came to 0 bases and at J to 9 bases, leaving 5 bases not matched to a gene. This CDR3 comprises 13 residues. The CDR3, as DNA: TGTGCCAGCAGCTTAGCCGGGGGGTCGGGGCAGTACTTC. It specifies CASSLAGGSGQYF.

The V gene is TRBV28, the J gene TRBJ1-1; D is ambiguous. The V end was cut by 6 bases, the J end by 5 bases, with 16 bases between. From germline, CDR1 is MDHEN and CDR2 SYDVKM. CDR3 length: 14 residues. Here the CDR3 DNA reads TGTGCCAGCAGCCCCCCTAGGTTCGGGACTGAAGCTTTCTTT. This codes for CASSPPRFGTEAFF.

The gene calls are TRBV29-1 and TRBJ1-6; unclear D gene. V gave up 1 base and J gave up 10 bases, with 20 bases separating them. This CDR3 comprises 16 residues. In germline, CDR1 is SQVTM, CDR2 ANQGSEA. The CDR3 loop is CSVEGDLTGKLSPLHF. CDR3 sequence (DNA): TGCAGCGTTGAAGGAGATTTGACGGGTAAATTGTCACCCCTCCACTTT.

V is TRBV9 and J is TRBJ2-5, with 9 bases that match TRBD2. The DNA end is more similar to TRBJ2-7, so the J call may be wrong. The CDR3 runs to 16 residues. The V gene's germline CDR1 is SGDLS and CDR2 YYNGEE. The CDR3 reads CASSAGGSGGTYEQYF. The CDR3 coding sequence is TGTGCCAGCAGCGCCGGGGGTAGCGGGGGAACCTACGAGCAGTACTTC.

J is TRBJ2-5 and V is TRBV18; 7 bases agree with TRBD2. This CDR3 is built from 16 residues. Germline assignment: CDR1 KGHSH and CDR2 LQKENI. Trimming cost V 5 bases and J 5 bases; bases outside gene matches: 14. This CDR3 is CASSNGLVGSGETQYF. The CDR3 nucleotides read TGTGCCAGCTCAAACGGACTAGTGGGGTCCGGGGAGACCCAGTACTTC.

Notes on this clone: A read error may produce the germline difference seen at one junction end. The rearrangement uses TRBV7-7 and TRBJ2-5; weak D call: TRBD2 (6 bases). The CDR3 is 15 residues long. The germline V gene encodes CDR1 SSHAT and CDR2 FNYEAQ (reference sequence). The CDR3 protein is CASSSGLGVQETQYF. The CDR3 nucleotides are TGTGCTAGCAGCTCGGGACTGGGCGTTCAAGAGACCCAGTACTTC.